This T cell receptor beta chain originates from a study of human T cells and chemical hapten exposure. Study-wide context: Small pooled library volume differences chiefly drove per-sample TCR yield variation.

The library put unique molecular identifiers onto individual cDNA molecules. Per the original methods: Sample-level TCR yields exhibited a median of around 93,000, with a range of 23,224 to 690,600. TCRdb ran MiXCR on the 5' RACE reads and lists one entry per CDR3 protein. TCRdb's processing, not the authors', yielded these V and J calls. Of 120,000 to 150,000 distinct CDR3 sequences listed, approximately 4% are singletons. The table lists this clonotype with many counts. Its antigen is currently unknown. Broader study findings: TCRs above 1 in 1000 frequency stayed constant with DPC sensitization.

CDR1 and CDR2 from the germline V gene are SGHRS and YFSETQ. This CDR3 is 16 amino acids long. Trimming pared 0 bases from V and 2 bases from J, leaving 11 bases between. Before extraction, the whole blood was not fractionated, and total RNA was taken from it. The clonotype originates from a female donor in good health. The chain carries TRBV5-1 and TRBJ1-4; tentative D call: TRBD1 (5 bases). CDR3 region: CASSLESRGTNEKLFF. CDR3 in DNA: TGCGCCAGCAGCTTGGAGAGTCGGGGGACTAATGAAAAACTGTTTTTT.